The entry below gives a single T cell receptor beta chain sequence along with its context. Source study methods: Reference gene primers were amplified, and this amplification served to estimate nucleated cell counts. Profiling relied on immunoSEQ multiplex PCR, and the TCRdb table lists in-frame clones only, not all of them. V and J calls plus clone size are reproduced from that table; the DNA served to infer D and trimming. This table holds about 63,000 clones, around four fifths found once. This sample was taken from a study of blood T cell repertoires in COVID-19. For the study at large: Sites across the United States, Italy and Spain contributed samples from acute and convalescent COVID-19. T cells, B-cell-depleted T cells, or PBMCs provided the cDNA or gDNA that served as material.

Germline V gene sequence: CDR1 SGHVS, CDR2 FQNEAQ. Trimming took off 2 bases at V and 2 bases at J, with 10 bases between the two ends. The CDR3 runs to 16 residues. The sample taken for sequencing was peripheral blood. The chain uses TRBV7-8 and TRBJ2-6, with a possible D match to TRBD1 (5 bases). This TCR came from a human donor in a cohort sampled during active COVID-19. The CDR3 loop reads CASSLQQGPGANVLTF. The DNA of the CDR3 is TGTGCCAGCAGCTTACAGCAGGGCCCTGGGGCCAACGTCCTGACTTTC.